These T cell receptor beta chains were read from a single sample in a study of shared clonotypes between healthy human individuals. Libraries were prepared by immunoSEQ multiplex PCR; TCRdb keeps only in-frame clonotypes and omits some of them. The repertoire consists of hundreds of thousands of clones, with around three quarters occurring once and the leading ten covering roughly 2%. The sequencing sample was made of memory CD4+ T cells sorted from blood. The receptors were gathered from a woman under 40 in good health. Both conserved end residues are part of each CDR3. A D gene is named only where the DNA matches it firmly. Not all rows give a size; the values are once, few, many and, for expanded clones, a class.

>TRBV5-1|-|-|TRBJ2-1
CASSLSGPYNEQFF
TGCGCCAGCAGCTTGAGCGGGCCTTACAATGAGCAGTTCTTC
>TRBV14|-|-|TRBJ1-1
CASSQGQAKGAFF
TGTGCCAGCAGCCAAGGGCAGGCTAAGGGAGCTTTCTTT
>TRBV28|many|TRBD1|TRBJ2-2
CASSREQGGTGELFF
TGTGCCAGCAGTAGGGAACAGGGGGGCACCGGGGAGCTGTTTTTT
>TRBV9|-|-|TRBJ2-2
CASSVEGTGELFF
TGTGCCAGCAGCGTAGAAGGAACCGGGGAGCTGTTTTTT
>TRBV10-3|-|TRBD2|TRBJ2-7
CAISTTSGSGREQYF
TGTGCCATCAGCACGACTAGCGGGAGTGGTCGGGAGCAGTACTTC
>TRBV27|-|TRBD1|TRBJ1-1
CASSSRTGAVAEAFF
TGTGCCAGCAGTTCCCGGACAGGGGCGGTCGCTGAAGCTTTCTTT
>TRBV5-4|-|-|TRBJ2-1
CASSFESAGEQFF
TGTGCCAGCAGCTTTGAATCGGCGGGTGAGCAGTTCTTC
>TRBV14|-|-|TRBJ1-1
CASSQFLGGRTEAFF
TGTGCCAGCAGCCAGTTCTTGGGGGGGCGGACTGAAGCTTTCTTT
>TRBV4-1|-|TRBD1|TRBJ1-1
CASSRSSTGWLTEAFF
TGCGCCAGCAGCCGAAGCTCGACAGGGTGGTTAACTGAAGCTTTCTTT
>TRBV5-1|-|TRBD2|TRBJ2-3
CASSLADEGLAGVTDTQYF
TGCGCCAGCAGCCTCGCGGACGAGGGACTAGCGGGTGTAACAGATACGCAGTATTTT
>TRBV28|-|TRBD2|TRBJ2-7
CASSLSGTSGSYEQYF
TGTGCCAGCAGTCTCTCCGGGACTAGCGGCTCCTACGAGCAGTACTTC
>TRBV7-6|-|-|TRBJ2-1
CASSLDRVLFNEQFF
TGTGCCAGCAGCTTAGACAGGGTTTTGTTTAATGAGCAGTTCTTC
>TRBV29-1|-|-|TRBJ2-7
CSVGLDSYEQYF
TGCAGCGTTGGATTGGACTCCTACGAGCAGTACTTC
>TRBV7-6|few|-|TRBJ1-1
CASSPQRDTEAFF
TGTGCCAGCAGCCCGCAAAGGGACACTGAAGCTTTCTTT
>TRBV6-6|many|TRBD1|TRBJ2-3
CASSYGTGRGDTQYF
TGTGCCAGCAGTTACGGGACAGGGAGGGGAGATACGCAGTATTTT
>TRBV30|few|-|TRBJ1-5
CAWSGTNNQPQHF
TGTGCCTGGTCCGGGACAAACAATCAGCCCCAGCATTTT
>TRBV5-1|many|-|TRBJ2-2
CASSEGNTGELFF
TGCGCCAGCAGCGAGGGGAACACCGGGGAGCTGTTTTTT
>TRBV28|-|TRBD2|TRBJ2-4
CASSLAGEGKNIQYF
TGTGCCAGCAGTTTAGCGGGAGAGGGCAAAAACATTCAGTACTTC
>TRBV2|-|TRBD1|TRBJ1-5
CASSAGAGQGYQPQHF
TGTGCCAGCAGTGCCGGTGCGGGACAGGGCTATCAGCCCCAGCATTTT
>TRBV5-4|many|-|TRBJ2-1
CASSLGSQGGEQFF
TGTGCCAGCAGCTTGGGGAGTCAAGGAGGTGAGCAGTTCTTC
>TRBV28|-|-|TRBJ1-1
CASRANAGPNTEAFF
TGTGCCAGCAGGGCGAACGCAGGACCCAACACTGAAGCTTTCTTT
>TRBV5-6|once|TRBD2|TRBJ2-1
CASSTILAGVSYEQFF
TGTGCCAGCAGCACCATTCTAGCGGGAGTGTCGTATGAGCAGTTCTTC
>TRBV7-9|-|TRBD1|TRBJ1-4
CASSLGDRDIEKLFF
TGTGCCAGCAGCTTAGGGGACAGGGACATTGAAAAACTGTTTTTT
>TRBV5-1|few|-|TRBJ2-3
CASSLGRDTQYF
TGCGCCAGCAGTTTGGGGAGAGATACGCAGTATTTT
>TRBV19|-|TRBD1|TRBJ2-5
CASSTRTGGSETQYF
TGTGCCAGTAGTACTAGGACAGGGGGATCTGAGACCCAGTACTTC
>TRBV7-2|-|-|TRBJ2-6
CASSGGFSGANVLTF
TGTGCCAGCAGCGGAGGCTTCTCTGGGGCCAACGTCCTGACTTTC
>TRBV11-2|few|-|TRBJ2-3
CASSLDQRDTQYF
TGTGCCAGCAGCTTAGATCAAAGGGATACGCAGTATTTT
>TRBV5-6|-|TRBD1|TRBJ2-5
CASSFRTGGAETQYF
TGTGCCAGCAGCTTTCGGACAGGGGGTGCAGAGACCCAGTACTTC
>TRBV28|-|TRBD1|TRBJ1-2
CASRFPTGAHGYTF
TGTGCCAGCAGATTCCCCACAGGGGCCCATGGCTACACCTTC
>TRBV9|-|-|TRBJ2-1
CASSVSGTDVHEQFF
TGTGCCAGCAGCGTATCGGGGACTGACGTCCATGAGCAGTTCTTC
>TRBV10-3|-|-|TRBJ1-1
CAISESPGATEAFF
TGTGCCATCAGTGAGTCCCCAGGGGCCACTGAAGCTTTCTTT
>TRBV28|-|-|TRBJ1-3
CASRSRNSGNTIYF
TGTGCCAGCAGATCCCGGAACAGTGGAAACACCATATATTTT
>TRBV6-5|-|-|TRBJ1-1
CASSYEEDTEAFF
TGTGCCAGCAGTTACGAGGAGGACACTGAAGCTTTCTTT
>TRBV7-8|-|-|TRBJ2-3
CASSGDLDTQYF
TGTGCCAGCAGCGGGGACCTCGATACGCAGTATTTT
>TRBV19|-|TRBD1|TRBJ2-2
CATGDRVNTGELFF
TGTGCCACCGGGGACAGGGTGAACACCGGGGAGCTGTTTTTT
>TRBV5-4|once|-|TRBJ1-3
CASSQRGGNTIYF
TGTGCCAGCAGCCAAAGGGGTGGAAACACCATATATTTT